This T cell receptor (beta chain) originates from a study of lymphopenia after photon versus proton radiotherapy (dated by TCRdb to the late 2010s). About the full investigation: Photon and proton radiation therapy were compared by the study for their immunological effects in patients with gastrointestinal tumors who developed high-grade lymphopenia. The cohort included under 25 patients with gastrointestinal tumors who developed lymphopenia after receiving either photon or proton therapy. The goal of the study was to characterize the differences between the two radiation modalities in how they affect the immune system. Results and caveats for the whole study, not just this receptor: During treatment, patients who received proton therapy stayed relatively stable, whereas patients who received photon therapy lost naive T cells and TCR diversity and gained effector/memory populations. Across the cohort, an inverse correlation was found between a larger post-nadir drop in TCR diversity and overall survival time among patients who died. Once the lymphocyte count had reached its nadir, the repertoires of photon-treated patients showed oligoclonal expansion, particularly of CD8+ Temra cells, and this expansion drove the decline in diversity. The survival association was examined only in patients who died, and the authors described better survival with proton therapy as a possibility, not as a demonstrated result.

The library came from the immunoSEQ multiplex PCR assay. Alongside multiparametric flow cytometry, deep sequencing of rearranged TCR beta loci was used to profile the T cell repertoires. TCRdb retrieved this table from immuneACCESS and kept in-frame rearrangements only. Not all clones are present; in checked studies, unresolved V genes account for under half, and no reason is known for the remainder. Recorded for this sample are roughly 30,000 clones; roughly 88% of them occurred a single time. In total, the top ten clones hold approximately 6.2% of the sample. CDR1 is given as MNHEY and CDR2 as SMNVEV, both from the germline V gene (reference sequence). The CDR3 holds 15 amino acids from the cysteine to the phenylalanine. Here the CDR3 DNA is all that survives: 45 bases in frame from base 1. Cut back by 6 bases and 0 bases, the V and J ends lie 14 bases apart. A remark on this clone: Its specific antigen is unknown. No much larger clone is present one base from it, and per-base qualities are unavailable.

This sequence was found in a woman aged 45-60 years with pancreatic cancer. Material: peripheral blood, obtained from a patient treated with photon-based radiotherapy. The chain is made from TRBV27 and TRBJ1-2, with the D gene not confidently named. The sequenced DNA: TGTGCCAGCAGCTCCCTGGCCTGGACTAACTATGGCTACACCTTC. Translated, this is CASSSLAWTNYGYTF.